The rows below give T cell receptor beta chains drawn from one sample of a study of control samples from healthy donors and cancer patients. Some clones are missing from TCRdb's copy, which holds only in-frame ones; the method was immunoSEQ multiplex PCR. This sample has about 59,000 clones, with roughly nine tenths found just once. The sequencing sample was made of PBMCs. The receptors were gathered from a man between 40 and 49 years old with colorectal cancer. Each CDR3 is given with its conserved first and last residue. A D gene is named only where the DNA matches it firmly. Size values are once, few and many counts, or a class for expanded clones, and some rows have none.

TRBV5-1	.	.	TRBJ2-7	TGCGCCAGCAGCTTGGTTCCAGGAGGCTACGAGCAGTACTTC	CASSLVPGGYEQYF
TRBV7-2	.	.	TRBJ2-5	TGTGCCAGCAGCTTAGCGTCGGGGACCACGTCGGAGACCCAGTACTTC	CASSLASGTTSETQYF
TRBV27	.	TRBD1	TRBJ1-2	TGTGCCAGCAGTTCGCGGGACAGGTCCAATGGCTACACCTTC	CASSSRDRSNGYTF
TRBV10-3	.	.	TRBJ1-3	TGTGCCATCAGTGAGGGAAACACCATATATTTT	CAISEGNTIYF
TRBV6-5	.	.	TRBJ2-5	TGTGCCAGCAGTTACGACAGGCACCATGGAGAGACCCAGTACTTC	CASSYDRHHGETQYF
TRBV18	.	TRBD1	TRBJ2-1	TGTGCCAGCTCCCCAACTCAAGGGGGCGCGCGTTGGTTCTTC	CASSPTQGGARWFF
TRBV7-2	.	.	TRBJ2-3	TGTGCCAGCAGCTTAAGGGGGCCGGGGGCCATAACAGATACGCAGTATTTT	CASSLRGPGAITDTQYF
TRBV11-2	.	.	TRBJ2-5	TGTGCCAGCAGCTTAGTCCTAGCTGGAGAGACCCAGTACTTC	CASSLVLAGETQYF
TRBV7-2	.	.	TRBJ1-1	TGTGCCAGCAGCTTAGGGGCCCCGGGCCGACAATCTCCGAACACTGAAGCTTTCTTT	CASSLGAPGRQSPNTEAFF
TRBV5-4	.	.	TRBJ2-3	TGTGCCAGCAGCTCGCGAGGGAGGGGGCAGGGCACAGATACGCAGTATTTT	CASSSRGRGQGTDTQYF
TRBV19	.	.	TRBJ2-7	TGTGCCAGTAGTACTAAGACTACCTACGAGCAGTACTTC	CASSTKTTYEQYF
TRBV10-3	.	TRBD1	TRBJ1-1	TGTGCCATCAGTATGGGACAGGGGAACACTGAAGCTTTCTTT	CAISMGQGNTEAFF
TRBV11-2	.	.	TRBJ2-7	TGTGCCAGCAGCTTAGGGGGGGTAGGTACCCACGAGCAGTACTTC	CASSLGGVGTHEQYF
TRBV3-1/TRBV3-2	.	.	TRBJ1-6	TGTGCCAGCAGCCCAGAGGACAGAGATAATTCACCCCTCCACTTT	CASSPEDRDNSPLHF
TRBV3-1/TRBV3-2	.	.	TRBJ2-1	TGTGCCAGCAGCCAACGAGGGGGGGTATACAATGAGCAGTTCTTC	CASSQRGGVYNEQFF
TRBV3-1/TRBV3-2	.	.	TRBJ1-1	TGTGCCAGCAGCCAAAGTCCAAGACTAACTGAAGCTTTCTTT	CASSQSPRLTEAFF
TRBV2	.	.	TRBJ1-6	TGTGCCAGCAGTGTTCTCAGACTAAATTCACCCCTCCACTTT	CASSVLRLNSPLHF
TRBV7-6	.	TRBD1	TRBJ1-2	TGTGCCAGCAGCCAAGGGACAGGGGTAGGCGGCTACACCTTC	CASSQGTGVGGYTF
TRBV30	.	.	TRBJ2-3	TGTGCCTGGGGGGCGGCACTGACAGATACGCAGTATTTT	CAWGAALTDTQYF
TRBV15	.	.	TRBJ2-7	TGTGCCACCAGTCTCGCTGGTACGAAGACCTACGAGCAGTACTTC	CATSLAGTKTYEQYF
TRBV3-1/TRBV3-2	.	TRBD1	TRBJ2-6	TGTGCCAGCAGCCAAGTAATAGGACAGGGCTCTGGGGCCAACGTCCTGACTTTC	CASSQVIGQGSGANVLTF
TRBV2	.	TRBD1	TRBJ1-2	TGTGCCAGCATCGAGAGCACAGGGGCCTATGGCTACACCTTC	CASIESTGAYGYTF
TRBV27	once	TRBD1	TRBJ2-7	TGTGCCAGCAGTTTGGCGACACAGGGGGCGCGAGAGCAGTACTTC	CASSLATQGAREQYF
TRBV11-2	.	.	TRBJ2-4	TGTGCCAGCAGCAGAGGGGGGGGCGCGACCAATAAAAACATTCAGTACTTC	CASSRGGGATNKNIQYF
TRBV5-1	.	.	TRBJ2-2	TGCGCCAGCAGCTTGGAGTCATTCACCGGGGAACTGTTTTTT	CASSLESFTGELFF